One sample yielded the 25 T cell receptor beta chains listed below, sequenced in a study of blood T cell repertoires in COVID-19. Clones were sequenced by immunoSEQ multiplex PCR, and TCRdb holds only the in-frame ones, with some missing. The sample lists 65,000 to 70,000 clones, roughly 86% occurring once. The sample consisted of peripheral blood. Receptors originate from a man aged 50 or older with acute or convalescent COVID-19.

This sequence joins TRBV19 and TRBJ1-5, with 8 positions matching TRBD1. Germline assignment: CDR1 LNHDA and CDR2 SQIVND (reference sequence). The V segment lost 3 bases and the J segment 6 bases; nucleotides outside the gene matches: 4. The CDR3 sequence is 14 residues long. Here the CDR3 DNA reads TGTGCCAGTAGTATGGACAGGGAAGTTCAGCCCCAGCATTTT. Translating it yields CASSMDREVQPQHF.

The chain recombines TRBV18 with TRBJ1-1; D unresolved. The CDR3 has 15 residues. CDR1 KGHSH and CDR2 LQKENI come from the germline V gene. Trimming pared 0 bases from V and 2 bases from J, leaving 10 bases between. CDR3 region: CASSPPGRKNTEAFF. The CDR3 DNA reads as TGTGCCAGCTCACCACCGGGCCGAAAAAACACTGAAGCTTTCTTT.

The rearrangement joins TRBV19 to TRBJ2-5, with D tentatively TRBD2 (6 bases). CDR1 LNHDA and CDR2 SQIVND come from the germline V gene (reference sequence). The V gene lost 8 bases and the J gene lost 2 bases, with 12 bases spanning the gap. This CDR3 has 13 residues. The CDR3 loop reads CASGAGRQETQYF. The CDR3 bases are TGTGCCAGTGGGGCGGGGCGACAAGAGACCCAGTACTTC.

This clone was found once. This sequence joins TRBV7-3 and TRBJ2-3; D is unresolved. The ends were cut back, 2 bases at V and 4 bases at J, with 10 bases in the middle. This CDR3 spans 14 amino acids. Germline CDR1 is SGHTA and CDR2 is FQGTGA. The CDR3 sequence is CASSLAGSPDTQYF. The DNA of the CDR3 is TGTGCCAGCAGCTTAGCAGGCTCTCCAGATACGCAGTATTTT.

This chain connects TRBV4-1 to TRBJ2-2; 7 bases are shared with TRBD1. Germline V gene data show CDR1 as MGHRA and CDR2 as YSYEKL. V was clipped by 4 bases and J by 3 bases; unmatched bases: 5. The CDR3 contains 15 residues. The CDR3 DNA reads TGCGCCAGCAGCCGCCCAGACAGGGACACCGGGGAGCTGTTTTTT. Translating it yields CASSRPDRDTGELFF.

CDR3 sequence (DNA): TGTGCCAGCAGATCTTCGGGACTTTCCACAGATACGCAGTATTTT. Translating gives CASRSSGLSTDTQYF. This chain joins TRBV7-3 and TRBJ2-3, with TRBD2 as a possible D gene (6 bases). Trimming cost V 6 bases and J 2 bases, with 15 bases left between them. CDR3 size: 15 residues. Germline V gene lookup returns CDR1 SGHTA and CDR2 FQGTGA.

This clone came up once. V usage is TRBV28 and J usage is TRBJ1-4, with TRBD1 matching 7 bases. Germline CDR1 reads MDHEN; CDR2 reads SYDVKM. Trimming removed 4 bases from V and 8 bases from J; junction bases left unmatched: 19. This CDR3 has 18 amino acids. CDR3 DNA sequence: TGTGCCAGCAGTTCCGCCTTGACAGGGACGCCCTTTTACGAAAAACTGTTTTTT. Translated, it gives CASSSALTGTPFYEKLFF.

The CDR3 is CASSLYPYEQYF. Written as DNA, the CDR3 is TGCGCCAGCAGCTTGTATCCCTACGAGCAGTACTTC. The rearrangement joins TRBV5-1 to TRBJ2-7; the D is unclear. The CDR3 extends over 12 amino acids. The ends were cut back, 1 base at V and 2 bases at J, with 4 bases in the middle. From germline, CDR1 is SGHRS and CDR2 YFSETQ.

The chain is built from TRBV6-4 and TRBJ1-2; D possibly corresponds to TRBD1 (6 bases). Germline CDR1 and CDR2: MRHNA and SNTAGT. V lost 4 bases and J 5 bases, leaving 17 bases between the germline ends. The CDR3 contains 15 residues. The CDR3 protein is CASSAETGTQYGYTF. In nucleotides, the CDR3 is TGTGCCAGCAGTGCCGAAACCGGGACACAATATGGCTACACCTTC.

The V and J genes are TRBV18 and TRBJ2-1; 7 positions match TRBD2. V shed 2 bases, J shed 9 bases, and the junction held 4 bases outside the gene matches. The CDR3 consists of 13 residues. Germline CDR1 KGHSH, CDR2 LQKENI. CDR3 sequence (DNA): TGTGCCAGCTCACCAGCGGGAGATCTTGAGCAGTTCTTC. It yields the protein CASSPAGDLEQFF.

The J gene is TRBJ1-1, the V gene TRBV12-5; D is unresolved. With 3 bases removed from V and 9 bases from J, the gap between germline ends came to 11 bases. Germline V gives CDR1 LGHNT, CDR2 FRNRAP. This CDR3 is 12 amino acids long. DNA for the CDR3: TGTGCTAGTGGTTTCGACTCTACCAAAGCTTTCTTT. Protein sequence: CASGFDSTKAFF.

The chain employs TRBV19 and TRBJ1-5; D possibly corresponds to TRBD1 (6 bases). V lost 2 bases, J lost 3 bases, and 11 bases lay in between. Germline CDR1 reads LNHDA; CDR2 reads SQIVND (reference sequence). The CDR3 extends over 15 amino acids. CDR3 DNA: TGTGCCAGTAGTATAAGTGGACAGAACAATCAGCCCCAGCATTTT. Amino acids: CASSISGQNNQPQHF.

The rearrangement uses TRBV7-3 and TRBJ1-1; D not resolved. The CDR3 is 14 amino acids. V lost 4 bases and J 2 bases, leaving 11 bases between the germline ends. Germline V CDR1 and CDR2: SGHTA, FQGTGA. The CDR3, as DNA: TGTGCCAGCAGCTACAGTAATGATAACACTGAAGCTTTCTTT. Its protein product is CASSYSNDNTEAFF.

V gene TRBV28 combines with J gene TRBJ2-7; TRBD1 matches 10 bases. Germline V CDR1 and CDR2: MDHEN, SYDVKM. Trimming cost V 5 bases and J 5 bases; bases outside gene matches: 6. This CDR3 has 14 amino acids. This CDR3 is CASSIRQGADEQYF. The CDR3 coding sequence is TGTGCCAGCAGTATCCGACAGGGGGCCGACGAGCAGTACTTC. The full variable domain, in which reference TRBV28 and TRBJ2-7 provide the parts outside the CDR3, is DVKVTQSSRYLVKRTGEKVFLECVQDMDHENMFWYRQDPGLGLRLIYFSYDVKMKEKGDIPEGYSVSREKKERFSLILESASTNQTSMYLCASSIRQGADEQYFGPGTRLTVT.

The chain carries TRBV10-1 and TRBJ2-1; 9 bases agree with TRBD1. This CDR3 has 14 residues. Germline V CDR1 and CDR2: WNHNN, SYGVQD (reference sequence). Trimming at V came to 8 bases and at J to 4 bases, leaving 6 bases not matched to a gene. This chain's CDR3 is CASSKTGGYNEQFF. DNA of the CDR3: TGCGCCAGCTCGAAGACAGGGGGGTACAATGAGCAGTTCTTC.

The chain couples TRBV5-1 to TRBJ1-5; D gene ambiguous. The CDR3 contains 15 residues. Trimming stripped 0 bases from V and 2 bases from J, with 9 bases between. Per the germline V gene, CDR1 is SGHRS and CDR2 is YFSETQ. The CDR3 DNA reads as TGCGCCAGCAGCTTGGATGTAGGAGGCAATCAGCCCCAGCATTTT. Its translation is CASSLDVGGNQPQHF.

The chain uses TRBV5-4 and TRBJ2-2; TRBD2 matches 15 bases. This CDR3 contains 17 residues. V was clipped by 5 bases and J by 1 base; unmatched bases: 3. Germline CDR1 reads SGHNT; CDR2 reads YYREEE (reference sequence). The CDR3 protein is CASRSGLAGGNTGELFF. The CDR3 region has the DNA TGTGCCAGCAGGTCGGGACTAGCGGGGGGGAACACCGGGGAGCTGTTTTTT. Drawing the rest from reference TRBV5-4 and TRBJ2-2, the complete variable domain is ETGVTQSPTHLIKTRGQQVTLRCSSQSGHNTVSWYQQALGQGPQFIFQYYREEENGRGNFPPRFSGLQFPNYSSELNVNALELDDSALYLCASRSGLAGGNTGELFFGEGSRLTVL.

This clone was detected only once. V is TRBV14 and J is TRBJ2-2; TRBD1 matches at 7 bases. The CDR3 is 18 residues long. Germline CDR1 and CDR2: SGHDN and FVKESK. V lost 5 bases and J lost 3; bases outside the gene matches: 15. In DNA form, the CDR3 reads TGTGCCAGCAGCGTCAGTGGTCTGCGACAGGGATACACCGGGGAGCTGTTTTTT. Translating gives CASSVSGLRQGYTGELFF.

This chain links TRBV11-3 with TRBJ2-1, with TRBD2 identical over 10 bases. Germline V gene sequence: CDR1 SGHNT, CDR2 YENEEA. V shed 5 bases and J 4 bases; nucleotides not matched to a gene: 11. This CDR3 is 17 amino acids long. The CDR3 is CASSPGLAGDKYNEQFF. CDR3 nucleotides: TGTGCCAGCAGCCCAGGCCTAGCGGGAGATAAGTACAATGAGCAGTTCTTC.

The V and J genes are TRBV6-4 and TRBJ1-1, with TRBD1 as a possible D gene (6 bases). The CDR3 totals 13 residues. Trimming cost V 4 bases and J 8 bases, with 14 bases left between them. CDR1 and CDR2 from the germline V gene are MRHNA and SNTAGT. CDR3 sequence: CASSAGQRGEAFF. CDR3 in DNA: TGTGCCAGCAGTGCCGGACAGCGTGGGGAAGCTTTCTTT.

V usage is TRBV28 and J usage is TRBJ2-3, with TRBD2 matching over 12 bases. The CDR3 length is 15 residues. The V gene end was trimmed by 2 bases and the J gene end by 7 bases; junction bases not matched to a gene: 4. The V gene's germline CDR1 is MDHEN and CDR2 SYDVKM. CDR3 region: CASSLRTSGKYTQYF. Here the CDR3 DNA reads TGTGCCAGCAGTTTAAGGACTAGCGGGAAGTATACGCAGTATTTT. The full variable domain, completed using reference TRBV28 and TRBJ2-3, is DVKVTQSSRYLVKRTGEKVFLECVQDMDHENMFWYRQDPGLGLRLIYFSYDVKMKEKGDIPEGYSVSREKKERFSLILESASTNQTSMYLCASSLRTSGKYTQYFGPGTRLTVL.

The chain recombines TRBV27 with TRBJ1-2; D may be TRBD1 (6 bases). Germline V gene lookup returns CDR1 MNHEY and CDR2 SMNVEV (reference sequence). Deletions cut 8 bases from V and 3 bases from J, with 16 bases between. CDR3 length equals 14 residues. CDR3 sequence reads: CASGGARSDYGYTF. In nucleotides, the CDR3 is TGTGCCAGCGGGGGGGCTCGTTCGGACTATGGCTACACCTTC.

The rearrangement uses TRBV19 and TRBJ2-3; TRBD1 matches 11 bases. The CDR3 runs 16 residues. Trimming took 5 bases from V and 1 from J; bases not matched to a gene: 5. Germline V gene sequence: CDR1 LNHDA, CDR2 SQIVND (reference sequence). The CDR3: CASSWTGGRGTDTQYF. As DNA, the CDR3 is TGTGCCAGTAGTTGGACAGGGGGCCGTGGCACAGATACGCAGTATTTT. The variable domain in full, with the rest retrieved from reference TRBV19 and TRBJ2-3, is DGGITQSPKYLFRKEGQNVTLSCEQNLNHDAMYWYRQDPGQGLRLIYYSQIVNDFQKGDIAEGYSVSREKKESFPLTVTSAQKNPTAFYLCASSWTGGRGTDTQYFGPGTRLTVL.

The chain combines TRBV6-5 with TRBJ2-7; D is ambiguous. CDR1 and CDR2 (germline): MNHEY, SVGAGI. V gave up 8 bases and J gave up 0 bases, with 8 bases separating them. CDR3 length: 12 amino acids. CDR3 in DNA: TGTGCCAGCGGGCAGAACTCCTACGAGCAGTACTTC. It codes for CASGQNSYEQYF.

The chain recombines TRBV25-1 with TRBJ2-7, with 10 positions matching TRBD1. Trimming took 6 bases from V and 3 from J; bases not matched to a gene: 8. CDR3 length: 15 amino acids. Per germline, CDR1 MGHDK and CDR2 SYGVNS. CDR3 residues: CASSHPGDRGYEQYF. In nucleotides, the CDR3 is TGTGCCAGCAGCCACCCCGGGGACAGGGGCTACGAGCAGTACTTC.